This T cell receptor (beta chain) derives from a study of T-cell memory formation after mild COVID-19. Study background: The study found TCR clusters largely donor specific. Study findings and constraints: For contracting clones, CD4+ ones sat mainly in CM and EM, CD8+ in EMRA. Whereas later expanders leaned CD4+, clones contracting day 15 to 85 showed a balanced CD4/CD8 makeup.

V was shortened by 5 bases and J by 3 bases, with 13 bases between the two germline ends. The germline gives CDR1 SGHTA, CDR2 FQGNSA. The CDR3 sequence is 15 residues long. This clonotype has more than one count but fewer than ten. Its cognate antigen is unknown. TCRdb processed the 5' RACE reads anew with MiXCR; each CDR3 protein has one entry. Of about 320,000 distinct CDR3 sequences in the sample, approximately 15% were seen once. The rearrangement uses TRBV7-2 and TRBJ2-2; maybe TRBD2 (6 bases). The TCR originated in a man between 18 and 29 years old who had mild COVID-19 (a few samples of this study predate the infection). Cell type and time point are not known. Sequenced: PBMCs or a T cell subset sorted from them (not recorded which). Here the CDR3 DNA reads TGTGCCAGCAGCGCCGCGGGACGGTACACCGGGGAGCTGTTTTTT. This gives the protein CASSAAGRYTGELFF.